These 5 T cell receptor beta chains were all obtained from the same sample, sequenced in a study of cytomegalovirus exposure and HLA in healthy donors. Vbeta (60) and Jbeta (13) primers were used in the PCR. Profiled with immunoSEQ multiplex PCR; TCRdb holds only in-frame clones, not every one. The sample comprises fewer than 250,000 clones, more than 75% of which are singletons, and around an eighth rests with the top ten. The sample was PBMCs. These TCRs come from a young woman in good health and CMV-seropositive.

The chain links TRBV30 to TRBJ1-5; D is perhaps TRBD1 (5 bases). The CDR3 has 14 amino acids. The V end was cut by 3 bases, the J end by 2 bases, with 11 bases between. From germline, CDR1 is GTSNPN and CDR2 SVGIG (reference sequence). The CDR3 sequence is CAWRAPRGNQPQHF. The CDR3 coding sequence is TGTGCCTGGAGGGCTCCCAGGGGCAATCAGCCCCAGCATTTT.

V and J are TRBV7-9 and TRBJ2-2; no definite D call. Trimming removed 3 bases from V and 7 bases from J, with 6 bases in between. The CDR3 extends over 12 amino acids. Germline V gene lookup returns CDR1 SEHNR and CDR2 FQNEAQ (reference sequence). The CDR3 region is CASSLGIGELFF. The CDR3 nucleotides read TGTGCCAGCAGCTTGGGCATCGGGGAGCTGTTTTTT.

The chain couples TRBV28 to TRBJ1-4, with a tentative D call TRBD1 (6 bases). This CDR3 is built from 15 residues. Trimming shortened V by 6 bases and J by 1 base, and 12 bases separated the two germline ends. Germline V gives CDR1 MDHEN, CDR2 SYDVKM. The CDR3 nucleotides read TGTGCCAGCAGATCCGAACAGGGAACTAATGAAAAACTGTTTTTT. It translates to CASRSEQGTNEKLFF.

The V gene is TRBV27, the J gene TRBJ2-7; no firm D call. The CDR3 length is 14 residues. V gave up 7 bases and J gave up 6 bases, with 19 bases separating them. The germline gives CDR1 MNHEY, CDR2 SMNVEV (reference sequence). CDR3 in DNA: TGTGCCAGCAAGGTAAACGCACCTTCGGGCGAGCAGTACTTC. This codes for CASKVNAPSGEQYF.

This clone turned up a few times. V usage is TRBV30 and J usage is TRBJ2-1; 10 bases are a match to TRBD1. CDR3 length: 14 residues. The junction had 4 bases not matched to a gene; V was cut back by 0 bases and J by 8 bases. Germline values: CDR1 GTSNPN, CDR2 SVGIG (reference sequence). The CDR3, as DNA: TGTGCCTGGAGTGTACTAGGACAGGGGGATGAGCAGTTCTTC. Amino acid sequence: CAWSVLGQGDEQFF.